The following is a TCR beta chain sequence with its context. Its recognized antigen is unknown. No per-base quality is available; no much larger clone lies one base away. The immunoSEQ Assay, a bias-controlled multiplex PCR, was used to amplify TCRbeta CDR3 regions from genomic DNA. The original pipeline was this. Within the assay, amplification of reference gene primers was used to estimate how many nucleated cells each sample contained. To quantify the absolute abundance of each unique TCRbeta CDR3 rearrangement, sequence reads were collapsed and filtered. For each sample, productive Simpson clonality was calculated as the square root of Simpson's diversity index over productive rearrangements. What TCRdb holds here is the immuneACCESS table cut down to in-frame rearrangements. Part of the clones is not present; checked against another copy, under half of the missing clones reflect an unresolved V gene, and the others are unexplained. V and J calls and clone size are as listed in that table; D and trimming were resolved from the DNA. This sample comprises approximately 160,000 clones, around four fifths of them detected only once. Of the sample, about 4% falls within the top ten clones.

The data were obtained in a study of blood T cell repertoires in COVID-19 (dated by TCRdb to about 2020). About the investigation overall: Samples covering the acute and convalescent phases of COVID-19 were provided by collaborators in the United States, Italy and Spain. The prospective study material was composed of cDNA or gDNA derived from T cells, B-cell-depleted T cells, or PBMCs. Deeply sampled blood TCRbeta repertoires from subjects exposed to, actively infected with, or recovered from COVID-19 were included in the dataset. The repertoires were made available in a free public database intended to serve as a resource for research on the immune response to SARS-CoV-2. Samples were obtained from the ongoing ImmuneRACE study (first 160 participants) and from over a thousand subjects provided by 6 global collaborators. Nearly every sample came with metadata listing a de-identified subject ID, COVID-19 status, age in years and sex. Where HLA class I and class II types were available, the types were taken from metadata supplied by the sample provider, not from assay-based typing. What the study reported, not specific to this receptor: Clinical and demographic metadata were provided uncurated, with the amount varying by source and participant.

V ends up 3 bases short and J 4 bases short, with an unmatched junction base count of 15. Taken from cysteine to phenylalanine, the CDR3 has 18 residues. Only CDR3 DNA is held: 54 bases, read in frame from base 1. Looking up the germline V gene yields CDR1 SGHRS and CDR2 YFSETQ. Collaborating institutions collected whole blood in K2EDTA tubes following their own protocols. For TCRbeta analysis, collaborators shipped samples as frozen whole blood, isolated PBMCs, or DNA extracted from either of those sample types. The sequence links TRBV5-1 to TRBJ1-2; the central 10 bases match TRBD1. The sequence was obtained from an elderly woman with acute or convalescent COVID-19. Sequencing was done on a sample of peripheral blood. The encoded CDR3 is CASSSFRDRGFEGYGYTF. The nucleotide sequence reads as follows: TGCGCCAGCAGCTCCTTTAGGGACAGGGGATTTGAGGGCTATGGCTACACCTTC.